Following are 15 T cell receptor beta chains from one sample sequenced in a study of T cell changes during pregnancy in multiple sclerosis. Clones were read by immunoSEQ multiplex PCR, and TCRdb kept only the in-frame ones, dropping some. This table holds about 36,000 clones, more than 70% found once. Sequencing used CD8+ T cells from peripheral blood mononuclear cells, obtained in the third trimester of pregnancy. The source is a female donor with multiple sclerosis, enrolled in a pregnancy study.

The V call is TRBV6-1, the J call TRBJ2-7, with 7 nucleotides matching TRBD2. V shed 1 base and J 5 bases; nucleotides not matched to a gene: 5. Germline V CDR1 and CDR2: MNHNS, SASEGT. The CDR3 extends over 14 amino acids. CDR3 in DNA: TGTGCCAGCAGTGAAGAGGCAGGGAGGGACGAGCAGTACTTC. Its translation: CASSEEAGRDEQYF.

The CDR3 protein is CAWTYTGELFF. The CDR3 DNA sequence: TGTGCCTGGACTTACACCGGGGAGCTGTTTTTT. This chain uses TRBV30 with TRBJ2-2; D gene ambiguous. Germline CDR1 reads GTSNPN; CDR2 reads SVGIG (reference sequence). The CDR3 is 11 residues long. The V end was cut by 4 bases, the J end by 3 bases, with 3 bases between.

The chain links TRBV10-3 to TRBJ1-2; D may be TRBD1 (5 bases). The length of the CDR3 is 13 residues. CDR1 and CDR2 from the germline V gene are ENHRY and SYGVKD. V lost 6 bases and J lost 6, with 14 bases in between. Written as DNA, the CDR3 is TGTGCCATCAGGGAGGCAGGGTTGGATGGCTACACCTTC. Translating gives CAIREAGLDGYTF.

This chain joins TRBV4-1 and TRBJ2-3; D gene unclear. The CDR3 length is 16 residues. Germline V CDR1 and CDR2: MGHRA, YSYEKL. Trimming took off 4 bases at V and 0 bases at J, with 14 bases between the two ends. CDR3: CASSPRSSSSTDTQYF. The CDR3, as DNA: TGCGCCAGCAGCCCCCGGTCCTCCTCTAGCACAGATACGCAGTATTTT.

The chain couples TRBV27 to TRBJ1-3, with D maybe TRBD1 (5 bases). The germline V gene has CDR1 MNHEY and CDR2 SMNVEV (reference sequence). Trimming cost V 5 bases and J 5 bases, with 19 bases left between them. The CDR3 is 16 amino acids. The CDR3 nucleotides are TGTGCCAGCAGTCCCCTGGGGGAGGGGATCCGAAACACCATATATTTT. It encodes CASSPLGEGIRNTIYF.

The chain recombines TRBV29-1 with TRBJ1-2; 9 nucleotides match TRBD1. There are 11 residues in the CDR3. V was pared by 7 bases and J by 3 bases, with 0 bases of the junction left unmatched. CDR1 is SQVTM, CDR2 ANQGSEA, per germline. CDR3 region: CSGTGDYGYTF. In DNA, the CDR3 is TGCAGCGGGACAGGGGACTATGGCTACACCTTC.

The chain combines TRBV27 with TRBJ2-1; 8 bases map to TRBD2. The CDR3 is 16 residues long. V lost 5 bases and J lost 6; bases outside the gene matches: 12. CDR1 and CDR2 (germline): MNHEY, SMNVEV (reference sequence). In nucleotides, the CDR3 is TGTGCCAGCAGTACCTACTTAACGGGGGGGTTCAATGAGCAGTTCTTC. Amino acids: CASSTYLTGGFNEQFF.

Here the CDR3 DNA reads TGTGCCAGCAGCTTATGGGGGGTCCACAGGGAGACCCAGTACTTC. This codes for CASSLWGVHRETQYF. The V and J genes are TRBV7-9 and TRBJ2-5; the D gene is possibly TRBD2 (6 bases). This CDR3 has 15 amino acids. V lost 2 bases and J lost 5, with 15 bases in between. Germline V CDR1 and CDR2: SEHNR, FQNEAQ (reference sequence).

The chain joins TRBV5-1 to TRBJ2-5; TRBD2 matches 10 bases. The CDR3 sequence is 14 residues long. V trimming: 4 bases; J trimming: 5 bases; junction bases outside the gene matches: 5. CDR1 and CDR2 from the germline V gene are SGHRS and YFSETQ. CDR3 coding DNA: TGCGCCAGCAGCGGTAGCGGGGGGCTGGAGACCCAGTACTTC. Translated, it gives CASSGSGGLETQYF.

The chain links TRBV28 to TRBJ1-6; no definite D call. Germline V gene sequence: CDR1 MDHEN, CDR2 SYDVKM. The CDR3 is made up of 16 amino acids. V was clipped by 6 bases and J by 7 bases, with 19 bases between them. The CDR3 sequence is CASSPLILTGNSPLHF. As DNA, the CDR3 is TGTGCCAGCAGCCCTCTCATATTAACGGGGAATTCACCCCTCCACTTT.

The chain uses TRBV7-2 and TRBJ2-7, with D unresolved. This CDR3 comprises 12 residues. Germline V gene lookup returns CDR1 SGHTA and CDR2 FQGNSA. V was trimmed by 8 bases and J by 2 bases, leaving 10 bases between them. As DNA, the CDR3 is TGTGCCAGCGCCAGTGATGCCTACGAGCAGTACTTC. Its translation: CASASDAYEQYF.

The CDR3 protein is CAISESIAGGNTEAFF. The CDR3 coding sequence is TGTGCCATCAGTGAGTCGATTGCAGGGGGGAACACTGAAGCTTTCTTT. The chain combines TRBV10-3 with TRBJ1-1, with 7 bases lining up with TRBD1. From germline, CDR1 is ENHRY and CDR2 SYGVKD. This CDR3 region has 16 residues. The trim removed 0 bases at V and 1 base at J, leaving 5 bases unmatched.

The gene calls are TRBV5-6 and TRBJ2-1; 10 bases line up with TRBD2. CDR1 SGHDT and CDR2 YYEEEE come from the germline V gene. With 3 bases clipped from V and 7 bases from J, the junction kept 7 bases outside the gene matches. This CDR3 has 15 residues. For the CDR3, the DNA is TGTGCCAGCAGCTCCTTAGCGGGGGGCGATAATGAGCAGTTCTTC. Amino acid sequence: CASSSLAGGDNEQFF.

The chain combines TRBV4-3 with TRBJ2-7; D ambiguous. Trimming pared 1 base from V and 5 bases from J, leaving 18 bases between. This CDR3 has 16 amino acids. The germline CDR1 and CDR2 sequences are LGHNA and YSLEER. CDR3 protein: CASSQVLEGSHHEQYF. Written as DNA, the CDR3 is TGCGCCAGCAGCCAAGTTCTAGAAGGCTCCCACCACGAGCAGTACTTC.

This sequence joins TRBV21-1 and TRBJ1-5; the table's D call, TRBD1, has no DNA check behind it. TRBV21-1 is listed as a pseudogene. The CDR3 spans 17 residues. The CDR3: CASSKEEGAKSGQPQHF. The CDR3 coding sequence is TGTGCCAGCAGCAAAGAAGAGGGGGCGAAGTCGGGTCAGCCCCAGCATTTT.